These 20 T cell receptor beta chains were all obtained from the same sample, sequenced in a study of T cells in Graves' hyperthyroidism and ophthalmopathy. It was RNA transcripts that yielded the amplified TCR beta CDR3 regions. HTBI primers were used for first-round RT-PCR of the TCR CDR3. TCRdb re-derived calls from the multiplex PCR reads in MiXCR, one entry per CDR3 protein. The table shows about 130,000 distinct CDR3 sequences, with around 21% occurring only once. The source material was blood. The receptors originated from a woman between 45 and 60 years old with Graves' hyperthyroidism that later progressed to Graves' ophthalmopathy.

The DNA for the CDR3 is TGTGCCAGCTCGTTTCCGACTAGCGGGATGGAGACCCAGTACTTC. Its protein product is CASSFPTSGMETQYF. The chain uses TRBV7-9 and TRBJ2-5, with 11 positions matching TRBD2. V lost 8 bases, J lost 5 bases, and 10 bases stayed unmatched. From germline, CDR1 is SEHNR and CDR2 FQNEAQ (reference sequence). The CDR3 sequence is 15 residues long. Filled out from reference TRBV7-9 and TRBJ2-5, the complete variable domain reads DTGVSQNPRHKITKRGQNVTFRCDPISEHNRLYWYRQTLGQGPEFLTYFQNEAQLEKSRLLSDRFSAERPKGSFSTLEIQRTEQGDSAMYLCASSFPTSGMETQYFGPGTRLLVL.

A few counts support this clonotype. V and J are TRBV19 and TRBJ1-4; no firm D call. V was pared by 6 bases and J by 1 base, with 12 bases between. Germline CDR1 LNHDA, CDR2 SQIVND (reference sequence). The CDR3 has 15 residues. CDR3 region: CASRNPWGTNEKLFF. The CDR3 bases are TGTGCCAGTAGAAACCCTTGGGGAACTAATGAAAAACTGTTTTTT. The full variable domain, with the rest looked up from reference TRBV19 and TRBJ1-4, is DGGITQSPKYLFRKEGQNVTLSCEQNLNHDAMYWYRQDPGQGLRLIYYSQIVNDFQKGDIAEGYSVSREKKESFPLTVTSAQKNPTAFYLCASRNPWGTNEKLFFGSGTQLSVL.

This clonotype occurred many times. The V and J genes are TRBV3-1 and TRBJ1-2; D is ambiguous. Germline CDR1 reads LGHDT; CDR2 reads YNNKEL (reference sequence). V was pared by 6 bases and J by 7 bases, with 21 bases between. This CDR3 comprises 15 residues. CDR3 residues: CASRLGNSLHSGYTF. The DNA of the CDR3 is TGTGCCAGCAGACTGGGAAATTCCCTACATAGTGGCTACACCTTC. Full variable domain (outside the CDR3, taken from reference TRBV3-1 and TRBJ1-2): DTAVSQTPKYLVTQMGNDKSIKCEQNLGHDTMYWYKQDSKKFLKIMFSYNNKELIINETVPNRFSPKSPDKAHLNLHINSLELGDSAVYFCASRLGNSLHSGYTFGSGTRLTVV.

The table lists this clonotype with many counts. The CDR3 nucleotides are TGTGCCAGCAGCTTAACGGACCAGTATGAGCAGTTCTTC. It codes for CASSLTDQYEQFF. The chain combines TRBV11-2 with TRBJ2-1; D unresolved. Trimming left V 2 bases short and J 8 bases short, with 10 bases between. This CDR3 is 13 amino acids long. Germline CDR1 is SGHAT and CDR2 is FQNNGV.

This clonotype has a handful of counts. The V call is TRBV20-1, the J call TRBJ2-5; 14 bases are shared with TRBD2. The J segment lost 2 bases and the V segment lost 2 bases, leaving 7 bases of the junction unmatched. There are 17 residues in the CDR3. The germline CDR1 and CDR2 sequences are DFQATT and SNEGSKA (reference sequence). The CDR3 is CSARSPGLAGAQETQYF. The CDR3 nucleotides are TGCAGTGCTAGATCCCCGGGACTAGCGGGAGCGCAAGAGACCCAGTACTTC.

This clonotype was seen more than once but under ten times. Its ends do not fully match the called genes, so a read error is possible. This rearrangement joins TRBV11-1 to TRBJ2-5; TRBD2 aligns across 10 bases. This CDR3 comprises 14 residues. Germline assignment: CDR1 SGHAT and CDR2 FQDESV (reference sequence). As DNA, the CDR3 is TGTGCCAGCAGCCTAGCGGGAGTGGTGGAGACCCAGTGCTTC. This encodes CASSLAGVVETQCF.

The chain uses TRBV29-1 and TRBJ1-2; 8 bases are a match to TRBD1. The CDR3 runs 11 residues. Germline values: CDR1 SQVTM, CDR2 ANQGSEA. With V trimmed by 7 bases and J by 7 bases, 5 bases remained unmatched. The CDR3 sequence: CSAGQGSGYTF. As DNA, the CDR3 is TGCAGCGCTGGACAGGGTAGTGGCTACACCTTC.

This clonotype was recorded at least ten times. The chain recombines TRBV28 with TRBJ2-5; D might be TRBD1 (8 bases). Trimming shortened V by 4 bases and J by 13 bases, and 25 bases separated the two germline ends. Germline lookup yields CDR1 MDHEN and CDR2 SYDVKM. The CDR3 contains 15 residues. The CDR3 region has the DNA TGTGCCAGCAGTTCTACAGGGGGGGAAGGTTACTCGGCGTACTTC. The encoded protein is CASSSTGGEGYSAYF.

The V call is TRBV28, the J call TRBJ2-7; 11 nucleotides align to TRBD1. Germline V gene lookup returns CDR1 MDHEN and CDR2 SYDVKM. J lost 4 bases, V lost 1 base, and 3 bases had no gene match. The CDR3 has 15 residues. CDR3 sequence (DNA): TGTGCCAGCAGTTTATCGGGGACAGGGGGATACGAGCAGTACTTC. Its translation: CASSLSGTGGYEQYF.

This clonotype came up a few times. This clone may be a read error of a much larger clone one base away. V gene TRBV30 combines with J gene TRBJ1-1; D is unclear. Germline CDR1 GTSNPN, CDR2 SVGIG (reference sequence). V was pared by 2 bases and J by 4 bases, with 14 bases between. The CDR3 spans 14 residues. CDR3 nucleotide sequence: TGTGCCTGGAGTAGGGAGTTCATGAGCACTGAAGCTTTCTTT. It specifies CAWSREFMSTEAFF.

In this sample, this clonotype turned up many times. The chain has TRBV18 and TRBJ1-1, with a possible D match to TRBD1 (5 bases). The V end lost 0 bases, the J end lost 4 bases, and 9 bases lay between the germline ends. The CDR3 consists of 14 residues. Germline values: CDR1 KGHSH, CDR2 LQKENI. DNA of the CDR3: TGTGCCAGCTCACCACCGAGCAGGGTCACTGAAGCTTTCTTT. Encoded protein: CASSPPSRVTEAFF.

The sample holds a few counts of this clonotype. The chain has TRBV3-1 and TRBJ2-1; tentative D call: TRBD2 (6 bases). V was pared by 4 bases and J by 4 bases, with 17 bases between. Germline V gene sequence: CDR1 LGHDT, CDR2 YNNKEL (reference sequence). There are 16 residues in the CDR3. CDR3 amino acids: CASSPNARAGYNEQFF. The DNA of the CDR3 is TGTGCCAGCAGCCCAAACGCTAGGGCGGGGTACAATGAGCAGTTCTTC.

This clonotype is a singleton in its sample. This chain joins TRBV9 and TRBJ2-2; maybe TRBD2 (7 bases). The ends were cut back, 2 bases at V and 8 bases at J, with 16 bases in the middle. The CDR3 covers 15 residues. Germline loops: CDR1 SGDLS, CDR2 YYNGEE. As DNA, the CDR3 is TGTGCCAGCAGCGTTCAACAGGGAGGGTCGGGGGAGCTGTTTTTT. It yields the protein CASSVQQGGSGELFF.

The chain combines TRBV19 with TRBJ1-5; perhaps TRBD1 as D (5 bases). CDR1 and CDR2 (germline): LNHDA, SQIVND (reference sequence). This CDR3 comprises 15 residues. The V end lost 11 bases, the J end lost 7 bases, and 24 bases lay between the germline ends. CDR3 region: CASKDGQGSKQPQHF. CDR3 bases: TGTGCCTCCAAGGACGGTCAGGGATCAAAGCAGCCCCAGCATTTT.

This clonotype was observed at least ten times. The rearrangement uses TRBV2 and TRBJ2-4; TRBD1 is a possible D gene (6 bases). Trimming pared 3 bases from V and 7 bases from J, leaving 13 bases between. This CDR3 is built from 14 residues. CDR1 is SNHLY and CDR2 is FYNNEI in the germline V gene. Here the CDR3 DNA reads TGTGCCAGCAGTGAGGAACAGGGTGGTAACATTCAGTACTTC. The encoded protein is CASSEEQGGNIQYF. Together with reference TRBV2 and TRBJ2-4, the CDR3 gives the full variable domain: EPEVTQTPSHQVTQMGQEVILRCVPISNHLYFYWYRQILGQKVEFLVSFYNNEISEKSEIFDDQFSVERPDGSNFTLKIRSTKLEDSAMYFCASSEEQGGNIQYFGAGTRLSVL.

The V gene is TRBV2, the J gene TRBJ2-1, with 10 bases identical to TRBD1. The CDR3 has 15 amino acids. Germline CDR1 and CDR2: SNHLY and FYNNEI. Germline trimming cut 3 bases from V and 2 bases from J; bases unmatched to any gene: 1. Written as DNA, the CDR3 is TGTGCCAGCAGTGATGGGACAGGGGCCTACAATGAGCAGTTCTTC. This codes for CASSDGTGAYNEQFF. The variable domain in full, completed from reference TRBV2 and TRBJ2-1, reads EPEVTQTPSHQVTQMGQEVILRCVPISNHLYFYWYRQILGQKVEFLVSFYNNEISEKSEIFDDQFSVERPDGSNFTLKIRSTKLEDSAMYFCASSDGTGAYNEQFFGPGTRLTVL.

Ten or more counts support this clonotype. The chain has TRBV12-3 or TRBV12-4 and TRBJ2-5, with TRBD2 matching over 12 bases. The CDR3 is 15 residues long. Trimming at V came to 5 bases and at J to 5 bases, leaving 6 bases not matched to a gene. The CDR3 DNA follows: TGTGCCAGCAGTATGACTAGCGGGGGCGCGGAGACCCAGTACTTC. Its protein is CASSMTSGGAETQYF.

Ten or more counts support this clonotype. The CDR3 protein is CASSSTGTQPYEQYF. The DNA for the CDR3 is TGTGCCAGCAGCTCCACCGGGACCCAGCCCTACGAGCAGTACTTC. V is TRBV5-8 and J is TRBJ2-7; D could derive from TRBD1 or TRBD2 (5 bases each). Trimming stripped 3 bases from V and 2 bases from J, with 15 bases between. Germline V CDR1 and CDR2: SGHTS, YDEGEE. The CDR3 has 15 residues. The complete variable domain, with remaining parts taken from reference TRBV5-8 and TRBJ2-7, reads EAGVTQSPTHLIKTRGQQATLRCSPISGHTSVYWYQQALGLGLQFLLWYDEGEERNRGNFPPRFSGRQFPNYSSELNVNALELEDSALYLCASSSTGTQPYEQYFGPGTRLTVT.

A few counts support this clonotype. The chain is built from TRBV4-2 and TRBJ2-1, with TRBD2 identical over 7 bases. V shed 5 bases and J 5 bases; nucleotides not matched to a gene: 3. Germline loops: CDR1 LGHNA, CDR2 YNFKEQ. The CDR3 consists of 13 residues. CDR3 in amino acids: CASSYTSDNEQFF. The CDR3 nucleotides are TGTGCCAGCAGCTACACTAGCGACAATGAGCAGTTCTTC.

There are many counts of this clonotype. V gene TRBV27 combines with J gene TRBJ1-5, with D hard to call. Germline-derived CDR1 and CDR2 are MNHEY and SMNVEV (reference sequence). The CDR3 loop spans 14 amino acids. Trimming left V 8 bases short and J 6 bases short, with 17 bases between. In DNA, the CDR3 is TGTGCCAGCGGCCGGGCCCCAGTAGGTCAGCCCCAGCATTTT. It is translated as CASGRAPVGQPQHF.